Below, one T cell receptor beta chain is given with its context. The data originate from a study of blood T cell repertoires in COVID-19. Study in general: Sites across the United States, Italy and Spain contributed samples from acute and convalescent COVID-19. T cells, B-cell-depleted T cells, or PBMCs supplied cDNA or gDNA.

CDR1 and CDR2 (germline): MNHEY, SVGEGT. The CDR3 runs 18 residues. V gave up 4 bases and J gave up 0 bases; unmatched junction bases: 8. Original methodology: Estimation of nucleated cell counts was performed using reference gene primer amplification. Data came from immunoSEQ multiplex PCR; TCRdb stores just in-frame clones and leaves some out. V, J and clone size derive from that table, while D and trimming were established from the DNA sequence. The sample consists of 150,000 to 200,000 clones, around 80% of them appearing once. Sequencing used peripheral blood. This receptor was identified in a woman aged 70-85 years with acute or convalescent COVID-19. J is TRBJ2-6 and V is TRBV6-2 or TRBV6-3; TRBD1 matches 8 bases. The CDR3 DNA sequence: TGTGCCAGCAGTTTGGCGGGACAGGCGTTCTCTGGGGCCAACGTCCTGACTTTC. This codes for CASSLAGQAFSGANVLTF.